This T cell receptor (beta chain) originates from a study of blood T cell repertoires in COVID-19. Losses at the gene ends were 11 bases for V and 5 bases for J; bases not matched to a gene: 13. The CDR3 has 15 residues. Germline-derived CDR1 and CDR2 are SEHNR and FQNEAQ (reference sequence). Repertoires were generated with immunoSEQ multiplex PCR, while TCRdb's copy carries only in-frame clones and drops some. The sample consists of about 210,000 clones, 65% to 90% of them appearing once. This TCR came from a woman between 40 and 50 years old with acute COVID-19. The chain joins TRBV7-9 to TRBJ2-2; TRBD1 matches at 8 bases. Input material: PBMCs or T cells enriched from blood (not recorded which). This chain's CDR3 is CAVPPGQETTGELFF. In nucleotides, the CDR3 is TGTGCCGTTCCACCGGGACAGGAGACAACCGGGGAGCTGTTTTTT. Full variable domain (missing parts from reference TRBV7-9 and TRBJ2-2): DTGVSQNPRHKITKRGQNVTFRCDPISEHNRLYWYRQTLGQGPEFLTYFQNEAQLEKSRLLSDRFSAERPKGSFSTLEIQRTEQGDSAMYLCAVPPGQETTGELFFGEGSRLTVL.